This T cell receptor beta chain was captured by sequencing in a study of siplizumab effects on memory and regulatory T cells. Whole-study results and caveats: Siplizumab significantly lowered the alloreactive sequences that could be traced to unstimulated CD4+ memory cells. In unstimulated cells, naive T cells appeared more diverse than memory T cells and seemed major alloresponse contributors. Many proliferating CD4+ or CD8+ clones remained unclassified. Roughly 75-96% of them could not be assigned either a naive or a memory phenotype.

Unstimulated subsets comprising naive, memory, effector memory and TEMRA cells were sequenced in a few donor pairs. Only in-frame clones appear in the TCRdb table, and some are missing; sequencing was by immunoSEQ multiplex PCR. The top ten clones hold about 0.4% of a sample with about 62,000 clones, around 79% of them seen once. CDR1 and CDR2 (germline): SEHNR, FQNEAQ (reference sequence). Trimming left V 3 bases short and J 8 bases short, with 10 bases between. The CDR3 runs to 12 residues. A remark on this clone: What it binds is not known.

The receptor's source is a human donor in good health. This rearrangement joins TRBV7-9 to TRBJ1-1; D remains unclear. The sequenced sample consisted of memory CD4+ T cells sorted from blood. The CDR3 loop reads CASSFRTGEAFF. The CDR3 DNA is TGTGCCAGCAGCTTCAGAACCGGGGAAGCTTTCTTT.